This T cell receptor (beta chain) comes out of a study of control samples from healthy donors and cancer patients. The repertoire was sequenced with immunoSEQ multiplex PCR; TCRdb's copy has only in-frame clones and lacks some. The sample gives 100,000 or so clones, about 88% of which show up once; 18% is in the top ten. Sample: blood. This receptor was obtained from a woman in her 50s in good health.

The CDR3 loop is CASSTGPGATEAFF. CDR3 nucleotide sequence: TGTGCCAGTAGTACCGGACCTGGGGCGACTGAAGCTTTCTTT. This sequence joins TRBV19 and TRBJ1-1; D may be TRBD1 (5 bases). The CDR3 extends over 14 amino acids. V was trimmed by 4 bases and J by 5 bases, leaving 14 bases between them. The V gene's germline CDR1 is LNHDA and CDR2 SQIVND (reference sequence).